This paragraph reports one TCR beta chain. This clonotype was seen repeatedly, ten times or more. Its antigen is unknown. Base qualities were left out, and no much larger clone turns up one base away. Library preparation was by 5' RACE. TCRdb records Illumina HiSeq 2500 as the sequencer. A second PCR of roughly 7 to 12 cycles was performed with a sample-barcoded 5' primer and a J-beta primer mix. Each TCR beta cDNA molecule received a unique molecular identifier from a template-switch 5' adaptor carrying 12 random nucleotides. Each sample yielded at least 3 million CDR3-containing paired-end reads. The Mint cDNA synthesis kit, primed by a TRBC-specific oligonucleotide, was used to synthesize first-strand cDNA from all RNA. Following uracil-DNA glycosylase treatment, all cDNA underwent a first 18-cycle PCR with the universal primers M1SS and BC2_uni_R. The published analysis was carried out like this. Normalization of each sample was performed by random selection of 1 million high-quality reads, each carrying a distinct molecular identifier. Reads with shared molecular identifiers were discarded instead of being binned into consensus sequences. MiTCR, with a Q25 quality threshold and the strictest error-elimination algorithm, was used for CDR3 identification, clonotype clustering and error correction. Lower-bound total TCR beta diversity was estimated with a nonparametric unseen species model using Euler transformation. TCRdb reworked the public reads: Q25 trimming with fastp, MiXCR clone assembly, productive beta chains retained. Rows merge per CDR3 protein into single entries with the most common DNA and genes. For this entry, the V and J calls and clone size follow TCRdb and not the study's own pipeline. The table for this sample lists hundreds of thousands of distinct CDR3 sequences; about 25% of them were counted only once. The ten largest clones take up more than 8.5% of the sample.

This entry is derived from a study of blood T cells in healthy people across ages (dated by TCRdb to between 2014 and 2016). Regarding the study in general: In model experiments, template switching captured about one uniquely barcoded TCR beta cDNA molecule for every two T cells. For two donors (one aged 18 to 29 and one aged 80 or older), the study analyzed two additional independent replicas of 1 million unique cDNA reads from the same blood draw. Donors were grouped into four age groups: young (average approximately 16 years), middle-aged (39), aged (about 59) and long-lived (about 82). To track age-related changes in TCR beta repertoire diversity, the study relied on deep sequencing normalized with unique cDNA molecular identifiers.

Study-wide conclusions, independent of this receptor: The percentage of naive T cells measured by flow cytometry correlated strongly with observed TCR beta diversity. Since profiling was done on bulk unsorted PBMCs, naive and antigen-experienced compartments could not be conclusively compared. The CMV infection status of donors was not known, potentially confounding age-related changes in expanded clonotypes. Observed TCR beta diversity per million T cells fell roughly linearly with age, and a significant reduction was already apparent by age about 38. Estimates of total diversity based on one million sequenced T cells were regarded as lower bounds and as underestimates. Compared with the aged group, more naive CD4+ T cells, fewer expanded clones and increased TCR diversity were shown by the long-lived group, suggesting age selection.

The CDR3, cysteine through phenylalanine, is 11 amino acids long. Only the CDR3 DNA is retained, 33 bases long and in frame from the first base. The 39 donors, aged roughly 6 to 95 years, were systemically healthy Caucasian individuals from Russia. Around 9.7 milliliters of peripheral blood were collected from each donor into EDTA-treated Vacutainer tubes. Ficoll-Paque density-gradient centrifugation was used to isolate PBMCs, with at least 7 million per sample. Total RNA was extracted from PBMCs with Trizol reagent, with at least 6 micrograms obtained per sample. For every donor, flow cytometry on a PBMC aliquot measured the percentage of naive CD45RAhigh/CD27high T cells. These data were also filed under a second study, of T cells of mothers and their children. As that second study puts it: The donors were nine systemically healthy Caucasian individuals, made up of three mothers and their six children. cDNA synthesis consumed the entire amount of extracted RNA, loaded at about 1.6 ug RNA in each 15 ul reaction. In the second PCR, sample barcodes and 2-4 random nucleotides were introduced via the M1S primer. Over 9.5 million TCR beta CDR3 reads were obtained for each mother, and 2.5 million to 3 million reads were obtained for each child. Thymic selection similarly shapes TCR recombination output in related and unrelated pairs, with minor effect from inherited differences. Normalized repertoire overlap was always found to be slightly, but never significantly, higher in related mother-child pairs than in unrelated mother-child pairs. No persistent microchimeric T cell clones were detected, at a sensitivity of 90 to 100 clones per million clonotypes. The study used deep NGS to compare TCR beta repertoires of mothers and children, seeking features distinguishing related mother-child pairs from unrelated individuals. On average, the children were approximately 11 +/- 4 years old, while the mothers were around 42 +/- 4 years old. After adapters were ligated using NEBNext reagents, the libraries underwent 100+100 nt paired-end sequencing on an Illumina HiSeq 2000. To prevent cross-contamination, the mother and child libraries were prepared a month apart and were sequenced in separate runs. For each donor, somewhere between roughly 500,000 and 2,100,000 distinct TCR beta clonotypes were identified. Naive TCR beta clonotypes were estimated from low-frequency clonotypes matched to each donor's FACS-determined naive share, without sorting.

The receptor comes from a boy aged 5-17 years in good health. This chain joins TRBV12-3 or TRBV12-4 to TRBJ2-5; the D gene cannot be resolved reliably. With the DNA end fitting TRBJ2-1 better, the J assignment may be wrong. The sample consisted of blood. At the DNA level, the sequence is TGTGCCAGCAGTTTAGTGGCTGAGCAGTTCTTC. The resulting protein is CASSLVAEQFF.